Listed here are 12 T cell receptor beta chains from one sample, sequenced in a study of OX40 agonist ivuxolimab in advanced cancers. Data came from immunoSEQ multiplex PCR; TCRdb stores just in-frame clones and leaves some out. This table has some 86,000 clones, roughly 87% appearing once. Sequencing used CD4+ or CD8+ T cells sorted from blood, obtained in a trial of the OX40 agonist ivuxolimab. These receptors came from an adult with an advanced solid tumor such as melanoma, head and neck, liver or kidney cancer.

The chain is built from TRBV9 and TRBJ1-1, with D uncertain. The CDR3 has 14 amino acids. V was clipped by 4 bases and J by 5 bases, with 15 bases between them. Germline loops: CDR1 SGDLS, CDR2 YYNGEE. DNA of the CDR3: TGTGCCAGCAGCAAATTAACTGGAGTGACTGAAGCTTTCTTT. This encodes CASSKLTGVTEAFF.

The V and J genes are TRBV5-1 and TRBJ1-4; 9 nucleotides agree with TRBD1. Germline loops: CDR1 SGHRS, CDR2 YFSETQ. The CDR3 is 18 residues long. The V and J ends lost 5 bases and 6 bases, in that order; junction bases with no gene match: 17. The CDR3 bases are TGCGCCAGCAGTTTTACAGGGGGCTTGGAGAGATCGTATGAAAAACTGTTTTTT. This codes for CASSFTGGLERSYEKLFF.

The chain carries TRBV29-1 and TRBJ1-2, with D tentatively TRBD1 (6 bases). V lost 5 bases and J lost 0, with 16 bases in between. This CDR3 is 15 amino acids long. The germline V gene encodes CDR1 SQVTM and CDR2 ANQGSEA. The CDR3 nucleotides are TGCAGCGTTAAGGGGGTGCGGGGCCCTAACTATGGCTACACCTTC. Residues: CSVKGVRGPNYGYTF.

This clone was detected only once. The chain employs TRBV27 and TRBJ1-1; D ambiguous. Germline CDR1 reads MNHEY; CDR2 reads SMNVEV (reference sequence). Trimming cost V 3 bases and J 0 bases, with 5 bases left between them. CDR3 size: 13 residues. The CDR3 protein is CASSFTVNTEAFF. CDR3 in DNA: TGTGCCAGCAGTTTCACCGTGAACACTGAAGCTTTCTTT.

The gene calls are TRBV30 and TRBJ1-6; 9 nucleotides match TRBD1. With V trimmed by 4 bases and J by 8 bases, 9 bases remained unmatched. CDR1 GTSNPN and CDR2 SVGIG come from the germline V gene (reference sequence). The length of the CDR3 is 15 residues. The CDR3 region has the DNA TGTGCCTGGACCCTTACAGGGGGCGCGCATTCACCCCTCCACTTT. Amino acid sequence: CAWTLTGGAHSPLHF. Supplemented by reference TRBV30 and TRBJ1-6, the full variable domain reads SQTIHQWPATLVQPVGSPLSLECTVEGTSNPNLYWYRQAAGRGLQLLFYSVGIGQISSEVPQNLSASRPQDRQFILSSKKLLLSDSGFYLCAWTLTGGAHSPLHFGNGTRLTVT.

The genes are TRBV28 and TRBJ1-5; D gene ambiguous. Trimming stripped 3 bases from V and 0 bases from J, with 12 bases between. CDR1 MDHEN and CDR2 SYDVKM come from the germline V gene. CDR3 length: 16 amino acids. In DNA, the CDR3 is TGTGCCAGCAGTTTGAGGCTTGACACTAGCAATCAGCCCCAGCATTTT. Its translation: CASSLRLDTSNQPQHF.

In its sample, this clone was seen once. The chain employs TRBV28 and TRBJ1-2, with D possibly TRBD1 on 5 matching bases. The CDR3 contains 14 residues. V shed 2 bases and J shed 9 bases, with 16 bases lying between them. Germline values: CDR1 MDHEN, CDR2 SYDVKM. The CDR3 DNA follows: TGTGCCAGCAGTTTAGCCACCTGGGCAGGGCGCTACACCTTC. Translating it yields CASSLATWAGRYTF.

This chain joins TRBV5-1 and TRBJ2-1; TRBD1 aligns across 8 bases. The germline V gene has CDR1 SGHRS and CDR2 YFSETQ. The CDR3 is 15 residues long. Losses at the gene ends were 3 bases for V and 8 bases for J; bases not matched to a gene: 10. Here the CDR3 reads CASSWGQGARDEQFF. CDR3 DNA sequence: TGCGCCAGCAGCTGGGGGCAGGGGGCGCGTGATGAGCAGTTCTTC. Drawing the rest from reference TRBV5-1 and TRBJ2-1, the complete variable domain is KAGVTQTPRYLIKTRGQQVTLSCSPISGHRSVSWYQQTPGQGLQFLFEYFSETQRNKGNFPGRFSGRQFSNSRSEMNVSTLELGDSALYLCASSWGQGARDEQFFGPGTRLTVL.

The chain recombines TRBV19 with TRBJ1-1; D remains ambiguous. The CDR3 spans 13 residues. V lost 8 bases and J 0 bases, leaving 10 bases between the germline ends. Germline V gives CDR1 LNHDA, CDR2 SQIVND (reference sequence). This CDR3 reads CASWTQLNTEAFF. CDR3 coding DNA: TGTGCCAGTTGGACTCAACTGAACACTGAAGCTTTCTTT. The whole variable domain, filled in from reference TRBV19 and TRBJ1-1, reads DGGITQSPKYLFRKEGQNVTLSCEQNLNHDAMYWYRQDPGQGLRLIYYSQIVNDFQKGDIAEGYSVSREKKESFPLTVTSAQKNPTAFYLCASWTQLNTEAFFGQGTRLTVV.

This chain joins TRBV7-3 and TRBJ2-1, with a possible D match to TRBD2 (6 bases). Germline lookup yields CDR1 SGHTA and CDR2 FQGTGA. The CDR3 loop spans 13 amino acids. V was shortened by 5 bases and J by 6 bases, with 11 bases between the two germline ends. The CDR3 region is CASSRGLSNEQFF. The DNA of the CDR3 is TGTGCCAGCAGCCGCGGACTATCCAATGAGCAGTTCTTC.

This chain links TRBV7-9 with TRBJ2-7, with D tentatively TRBD1 or TRBD2 (5 bases each). V lost 2 bases and J lost 5, with 13 bases in between. There are 14 residues in the CDR3. The V gene's germline CDR1 is SEHNR and CDR2 FQNEAQ (reference sequence). As DNA, the CDR3 is TGTGCCAGCAGCTTAATTGGGGGTCACGACGAGCAGTACTTC. It translates to CASSLIGGHDEQYF.

CDR3 protein: CASSYSRGLERFF. The CDR3 DNA follows: TGTGCCAGCAGTTACTCGAGGGGGTTAGAGCGTTTCTTT. This chain uses TRBV6-5 with TRBJ1-1; tentatively, D is TRBD1 (6 bases). Germline assignment: CDR1 MNHEY and CDR2 SVGAGI. Trimming removed 0 bases from V and 13 bases from J, with 15 bases in between. The CDR3 is made up of 13 amino acids.